The next 21 T cell receptor beta chains were all read from a single sample in a study of T cell responses to AZD1222 COVID-19 vaccine. Only in-frame clones appear in the TCRdb table, and some are missing; sequencing was by immunoSEQ multiplex PCR. Of fewer than 150,000 clones listed, roughly 87% were seen once; the top ten hold approximately 1.2%. The sample consisted of peripheral blood, taken on day 0 of AZD1222 vaccination. These receptor sequences come from an adult in good health.

The V and J genes are TRBV25-1 and TRBJ2-3, with D unclear. This CDR3 has 12 amino acids. Germline CDR1 MGHDK, CDR2 SYGVNS. The V and J ends lost 5 bases and 6 bases respectively, with 9 bases between them. The CDR3 DNA sequence: TGTGCCAGCAGTCCTAACTTGGATACGCAGTATTTT. It codes for CASSPNLDTQYF.

This clone was counted a single time. This rearrangement joins TRBV19 to TRBJ1-6; 8 bases line up with TRBD1. Germline V gene data show CDR1 as LNHDA and CDR2 as SQIVND (reference sequence). With 5 bases clipped from V and 8 bases from J, the junction kept 5 bases outside the gene matches. This CDR3 has 14 residues. In DNA form, the CDR3 reads TGTGCCAGTAGTTTCGGACAGGGCGATTCACCCCTCCACTTT. Amino acid sequence: CASSFGQGDSPLHF.

The V call is TRBV5-1, the J call TRBJ2-2, with a tentative D call TRBD1 (6 bases). The CDR3 has 15 amino acids. CDR1 and CDR2 from the germline V gene are SGHRS and YFSETQ. Trimming took 0 bases from V and 3 from J, leaving 9 bases between them. This chain's CDR3 is CASSLVGGDTGELFF. CDR3 DNA sequence: TGCGCCAGCAGCTTGGTAGGGGGTGACACCGGGGAGCTGTTTTTT.

Comment on this clone: The junction departs from germline at one end; a sequencing error may be responsible. The chain is built from TRBV10-2 and TRBJ2-7; D not resolved. Germline V CDR1 and CDR2: WSHSY, SAAADI. The CDR3 loop spans 15 amino acids. In DNA, the CDR3 is TGCGCCAGCAGTGAACCCGGAACTCTCTCCCACGAGCAGTACTTC. Amino acid sequence: CASSEPGTLSHEQYF.

The V and J genes are TRBV7-8 and TRBJ1-1; D is undetermined. The V end lost 6 bases, the J end lost 4 bases, and 12 bases lay between the germline ends. This CDR3 is 13 amino acids long. CDR1 SGHVS and CDR2 FQNEAQ come from the germline V gene. The CDR3 region has the DNA TGTGCCAGCAGAAAGGATGAGGGCACTGAAGCTTTCTTT. This gives the protein CASRKDEGTEAFF. Supplemented by reference TRBV7-8 and TRBJ1-1, the full variable domain reads GAGVSQSPRYKVAKRGQDVALRCDPISGHVSLFWYQQALGQGPEFLTYFQNEAQLDKSGLPSDRFFAERPEGSVSTLKIQRTQQEDSAVYLCASRKDEGTEAFFGQGTRLTVV.

The chain links TRBV6-2 or TRBV6-3 to TRBJ2-7, with D perhaps TRBD1 or TRBD2 (5 bases each). Looked up from germline, CDR1 is MNHEY and CDR2 is SVGEGT. Trimming removed 5 bases from V and 0 bases from J, with 11 bases in between. The CDR3 length is 14 residues. The CDR3 coding sequence is TGTGCCAGCAGTCGGTGGGGGAACTCCTACGAGCAGTACTTC. Translating gives CASSRWGNSYEQYF.

The rearrangement joins TRBV7-2 to TRBJ1-2; D is uncertain. The CDR3 length is 14 residues. V lost 3 bases and J 5 bases, leaving 13 bases between the germline ends. Germline V gene sequence: CDR1 SGHTA, CDR2 FQGNSA. The CDR3 region has the DNA TGTGCCAGCAGCTTCGACTCGAACCGGTATGGCTACACCTTC. Protein product: CASSFDSNRYGYTF.

This clone appeared a single time. The rearrangement uses TRBV9 and TRBJ2-3; 10 bases match TRBD2. This CDR3 contains 17 residues. Per germline, CDR1 SGDLS and CDR2 YYNGEE. V shed 0 bases and J 3 bases; nucleotides not matched to a gene: 7. CDR3 sequence: CASSVGGAGGVTDTQYF. The CDR3 nucleotides read TGTGCCAGCAGCGTAGGAGGAGCGGGGGGGGTTACAGATACGCAGTATTTT. The entire variable domain, with the rest obtained from reference TRBV9 and TRBJ2-3, is as follows: DSGVTQTPKHLITATGQRVTLRCSPRSGDLSVYWYQQSLDQGLQFLIQYYNGEERAKGNILERFSAQQFPDLHSELNLSSLELGDSALYFCASSVGGAGGVTDTQYFGPGTRLTVL.

The chain is built from TRBV27 and TRBJ1-2, with TRBD1 identical over 9 bases. The germline gives CDR1 MNHEY, CDR2 SMNVEV (reference sequence). The CDR3 spans 14 residues. Germline trimming cut 5 bases from V and 1 base from J; bases unmatched to any gene: 2. DNA for the CDR3: TGTGCCAGCAGTCGGACAGGGGTTAACTATGGCTACACCTTC. This codes for CASSRTGVNYGYTF.

The chain employs TRBV7-8 and TRBJ1-5; 9 bases agree with TRBD1. V lost 1 base, J lost 0 bases, and 7 bases stayed unmatched. The CDR3 totals 18 residues. CDR1 and CDR2 from the germline V gene are SGHVS and FQNEAQ. The CDR3, as DNA: TGTGCCAGCAGCTTAGACCGGCGGACAGGGGATAGCAATCAGCCCCAGCATTTT. This translates into CASSLDRRTGDSNQPQHF. Combining the CDR3 with reference TRBV7-8 and TRBJ1-5 gives the whole variable domain GAGVSQSPRYKVAKRGQDVALRCDPISGHVSLFWYQQALGQGPEFLTYFQNEAQLDKSGLPSDRFFAERPEGSVSTLKIQRTQQEDSAVYLCASSLDRRTGDSNQPQHFGDGTRLSIL.

The rearrangement uses TRBV2 and TRBJ1-5; weak D call: TRBD1 (5 bases). The V and J ends lost 8 bases and 6 bases respectively, with 8 bases between them. Looked up from germline, CDR1 is SNHLY and CDR2 is FYNNEI. The CDR3 is made up of 11 amino acids. The CDR3 loop is CASSGGQPQHF. The CDR3 bases are TGTGCCAGCTCGGGGGGTCAGCCCCAGCATTTT.

CDR3 residues: CASSPPVGTGMAQYF. The CDR3 DNA follows: TGTGCCAGCAGCCCCCCGGTGGGAACCGGGATGGCGCAGTATTTT. This chain connects TRBV3-1 (or the pseudogene TRBV3-2) to TRBJ2-3; TRBD2 is a possible D gene (5 bases). The CDR3 totals 15 residues. V lost 4 bases and J 10 bases, leaving 21 bases between the germline ends. The germline V gene encodes CDR1 LGHDT and CDR2 YNNKEL (reference sequence).

This sequence joins TRBV4-3 and TRBJ2-7; D uncertain. V was cut by 0 bases and J by 4 bases, with 10 bases left in between. The germline V gene encodes CDR1 LGHNA and CDR2 YSLEER. The CDR3 runs 14 residues. The CDR3, as DNA: TGCGCCAGCAGCCAAGATGCCGGCTCTTACGAGCAGTACTTC. Residues: CASSQDAGSYEQYF.

A few counts support this clone. The chain joins TRBV7-8 to TRBJ1-2; D is perhaps TRBD1 (6 bases). The CDR3 has 14 residues. Between the trimmed V and J ends, which lost 0 bases and 8 bases, there was a span of 13 bases. CDR1 and CDR2 from the germline V gene are SGHVS and FQNEAQ. CDR3 region: CASSLARQEFGYTF. CDR3 DNA sequence: TGTGCCAGCAGCTTAGCGCGACAGGAGTTCGGCTACACCTTC.

CDR3 DNA: TGTGCCAGCTCACCACCGACAGGCTCCTACGAGCAGTACTTC. Amino acids: CASSPPTGSYEQYF. V usage is TRBV18 and J usage is TRBJ2-7; weak D call: TRBD1 (6 bases). V was pared by 0 bases and J by 0 bases, with 6 bases between. Germline CDR1 reads KGHSH; CDR2 reads LQKENI. This CDR3 is built from 14 residues.

The V gene is TRBV29-1, the J gene TRBJ2-5; 7 nucleotides line up with TRBD2. V shed 7 bases, J shed 2 bases, and the junction held 10 bases outside the gene matches. In germline, CDR1 is SQVTM, CDR2 ANQGSEA. This CDR3 comprises 14 residues. CDR3 bases: TGCAGCGGAAACTATCTCGGGGGGCAAGAGACCCAGTACTTC. Translation: CSGNYLGGQETQYF.

This chain uses TRBV7-9 with TRBJ1-2; D gene ambiguous. Per germline, CDR1 SEHNR and CDR2 FQNEAQ (reference sequence). V dropped 5 bases and J dropped 5 bases, with 15 bases sitting between them. The CDR3 has 14 residues. Here the CDR3 reads CASSPPAEAYGYTF. CDR3 coding DNA: TGTGCCAGCAGCCCCCCGGCGGAGGCATATGGCTACACCTTC.

V usage is TRBV2 and J usage is TRBJ1-1; no firm D call. Per the germline V gene, CDR1 is SNHLY and CDR2 is FYNNEI. The V and J ends lost 4 bases and 7 bases respectively, with 7 bases between them. The CDR3 totals 11 residues. DNA for the CDR3: TGTGCCAGCAGTGTTATCAATGAAGCTTTCTTT. The encoded protein is CASSVINEAFF.

The chain couples TRBV2 to TRBJ2-3, with D uncertain. The CDR3 runs 13 residues. CDR1 is SNHLY and CDR2 is FYNNEI in the germline V gene. V shed 5 bases and J shed 5 bases, with 11 bases lying between them. The CDR3 here is CASSPPGRDTQYF. The CDR3 nucleotides read TGTGCCAGCAGTCCACCCGGTCGAGATACGCAGTATTTT.

This sequence joins TRBV20-1 and TRBJ2-3; D may be TRBD2 (7 bases). Germline lookup yields CDR1 DFQATT and CDR2 SNEGSKA (reference sequence). V shed 3 bases and J shed 5 bases, with 15 bases lying between them. CDR3 length: 14 residues. The CDR3 here is CSASQRGGQDTQYF. The CDR3 DNA follows: TGCAGTGCTAGTCAGAGGGGGGGCCAAGATACGCAGTATTTT.

V and J are TRBV6-2 or TRBV6-3 and TRBJ2-7, with 7 bases that match TRBD1. Germline CDR1 is MNHEY and CDR2 is SVGEGT. The CDR3 is 15 residues long. Trimming removed 4 bases from V and 2 bases from J; junction bases left unmatched: 8. The CDR3 sequence is CASSSTGAAAYEQYF. CDR3 nucleotides: TGTGCCAGCAGTTCCACAGGGGCTGCCGCCTACGAGCAGTACTTC.